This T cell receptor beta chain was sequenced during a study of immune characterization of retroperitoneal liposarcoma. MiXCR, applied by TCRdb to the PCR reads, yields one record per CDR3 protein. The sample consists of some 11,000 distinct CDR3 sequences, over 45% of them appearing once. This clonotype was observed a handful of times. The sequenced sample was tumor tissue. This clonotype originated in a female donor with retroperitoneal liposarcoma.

The CDR3 loop reads CASRKMGQTGAFF. The CDR3 DNA reads as TGTGCCAGCCGAAAAATGGGCCAAACCGGGGCTTTCTTT. This rearrangement joins TRBV6-1 to TRBJ1-1, with D unresolved. Deletions cut 8 bases from V and 11 bases from J, with 21 bases between. Germline-derived CDR1 and CDR2 are MNHNS and SASEGT. The CDR3 is 13 amino acids.